One and the same sample provided the 24 T cell receptor beta chains below, sequenced in a study of blood T cell repertoires in COVID-19. The table came from immunoSEQ multiplex PCR; TCRdb's copy has only in-frame clones and leaves some out. The sample includes some 200,000 clones, around 83% of them seen just once. The sequenced material came from peripheral blood. These receptors were taken from a middle-aged woman with acute or convalescent COVID-19.

The rearrangement uses TRBV10-3 and TRBJ2-1, with a tentative D call TRBD2 (5 bases). Germline V gene sequence: CDR1 ENHRY, CDR2 SYGVKD. V lost 10 bases, J lost 9 bases, and 16 bases lay in between. The CDR3 consists of 12 residues. For the CDR3, the DNA is TGTGCCACCCGACATACTAGTTTTGAGCAGTTCTTC. It codes for CATRHTSFEQFF.

This clone was detected a few times. The J gene is TRBJ1-3, the V gene TRBV7-8; the D is unclear. Germline loops: CDR1 SGHVS, CDR2 FQNEAQ. The CDR3 loop spans 15 amino acids. Trimming took 5 bases from V and 0 from J, leaving 11 bases between them. Written as DNA, the CDR3 is TGTGCCAGCAGCACCTGGGCCGGCTCTGGAAACACCATATATTTT. Protein sequence: CASSTWAGSGNTIYF. The entire variable domain, with the rest obtained from reference TRBV7-8 and TRBJ1-3, is as follows: GAGVSQSPRYKVAKRGQDVALRCDPISGHVSLFWYQQALGQGPEFLTYFQNEAQLDKSGLPSDRFFAERPEGSVSTLKIQRTQQEDSAVYLCASSTWAGSGNTIYFGEGSWLTVV.

This clone was picked up one time. The chain couples TRBV13 to TRBJ2-1, with D possibly being TRBD2 (6 bases). Germline CDR1 PRHDT, CDR2 FYEKMQ (reference sequence). Trimming removed 4 bases from V and 5 bases from J, with 18 bases in between. The length of the CDR3 is 16 residues. The CDR3 DNA follows: TGTGCCAGCAGCTCGCTGATGGGCGGAGGGGACAATGAGCAGTTCTTC. Encoded protein: CASSSLMGGGDNEQFF.

Comment on this clone: The same CDR3 also results from other DNA sequences found in this sample. The J gene is TRBJ2-7, the V gene TRBV5-1; 10 bases line up with TRBD1. Germline assignment: CDR1 SGHRS and CDR2 YFSETQ. This CDR3 comprises 14 residues. The trim removed 5 bases at V and 2 bases at J, leaving 4 bases unmatched. CDR3 protein: CASRYDRGPYEQYF. CDR3 DNA sequence: TGCGCCAGCAGATATGACAGGGGGCCCTACGAGCAGTACTTC.

The table lists this clone with a few counts. The chain has TRBV28 and TRBJ2-5, with 10 bases fitting TRBD1. After removal of 6 bases from V and 5 bases from J, the junction contained 12 bases not matched to a gene. Germline V CDR1 and CDR2: MDHEN, SYDVKM. The CDR3 totals 16 residues. CDR3 protein: CASSRRRQGAGETQYF. DNA for the CDR3: TGTGCCAGCAGCCGTCGGCGACAGGGGGCTGGTGAGACCCAGTACTTC.

The genes are TRBV12-3 or TRBV12-4 and TRBJ1-5; a weak D match, TRBD1 (5 bases). This CDR3 is 13 amino acids long. Between the trimmed V and J ends, which lost 2 bases and 9 bases, there was a span of 11 bases. This chain's CDR3 is CASSLSRARPQHF. For the CDR3, the DNA is TGTGCCAGCAGTTTATCCAGGGCCCGGCCCCAGCATTTT.

This clone was counted a single time. The chain carries TRBV5-4 and TRBJ2-1; tentatively, D is TRBD1 (6 bases). CDR1 is SGHNT and CDR2 is YYREEE in the germline V gene (reference sequence). V lost 0 bases to trimming and J lost 6 bases, with 10 bases between them. There are 14 residues in the CDR3. The CDR3 reads CASSLGAQGNEQFF. CDR3 coding DNA: TGTGCCAGCAGCTTGGGGGCACAGGGCAATGAGCAGTTCTTC.

This clone appeared once. The rearrangement uses TRBV7-9 and TRBJ1-4; D call uncertain. Germline values: CDR1 SEHNR, CDR2 FQNEAQ (reference sequence). The CDR3 loop spans 14 amino acids. With 5 bases removed from V and 8 bases from J, the gap between germline ends came to 15 bases. CDR3 sequence (DNA): TGTGCCAGCAGCCCTACCATTCAAGAGGAAAAACTGTTTTTT. It codes for CASSPTIQEEKLFF.

The CDR3 loop reads CASSLAVGSGNTIYF. DNA for the CDR3: TGTGCCAGCAGCTTAGCGGTGGGGAGCGGAAACACCATATATTTT. The V gene is TRBV7-9, the J gene TRBJ1-3; D gene unclear. This CDR3 contains 15 residues. Germline V gene lookup returns CDR1 SEHNR and CDR2 FQNEAQ (reference sequence). Trimming removed 0 bases at V and 4 bases at J, with 10 bases between.

V gene TRBV5-5 combines with J gene TRBJ1-2; TRBD1 matches at 10 bases. Per germline, CDR1 SGHKS and CDR2 YYEKEE (reference sequence). This CDR3 has 14 amino acids. Trimming cost V 3 bases and J 8 bases; bases outside gene matches: 7. The CDR3 nucleotides read TGTGCCAGCAGCTCTGGACAGGGGGTTAAGGGCTACACCTTC. Amino acids: CASSSGQGVKGYTF.

This chain joins TRBV7-9 and TRBJ1-2; D unresolved. There are 11 residues in the CDR3. CDR1 and CDR2 from the germline V gene are SEHNR and FQNEAQ (reference sequence). V was clipped by 3 bases and J by 5 bases, with 4 bases between them. The CDR3 nucleotides are TGTGCCAGCAGCTTCCTTTATGGCTACACCTTC. This codes for CASSFLYGYTF. Variable domain in full (rest from reference TRBV7-9 and TRBJ1-2): DTGVSQNPRHKITKRGQNVTFRCDPISEHNRLYWYRQTLGQGPEFLTYFQNEAQLEKSRLLSDRFSAERPKGSFSTLEIQRTEQGDSAMYLCASSFLYGYTFGSGTRLTVV.

The chain joins TRBV6-5 to TRBJ1-2, with TRBD1 matching 9 bases. CDR3 length: 15 residues. Unmatched junction bases numbered 11, after V lost 6 bases and J lost 6 bases. CDR1 and CDR2 (germline): MNHEY, SVGAGI. The CDR3 DNA reads TGTGCCAGCAGGCGCCCACAGGGGGCATCTGATGGCTACACCTTC. The encoded protein is CASRRPQGASDGYTF.

The chain employs TRBV7-9 and TRBJ1-2; TRBD1 agrees at 9 bases. The CDR3 is made up of 13 amino acids. CDR1 SEHNR and CDR2 FQNEAQ come from the germline V gene (reference sequence). Germline trimming cut 4 bases from V and 8 bases from J; bases unmatched to any gene: 5. The CDR3 DNA reads TGTGCCAGCAGCTACCCGGACAGGGGAGGCTACACCTTC. Translation gives CASSYPDRGGYTF.

In its sample, this clone was seen once. The genes are TRBV4-1 and TRBJ1-1; 8 bases map to TRBD1. The CDR3 totals 15 residues. Looked up from germline, CDR1 is MGHRA and CDR2 is YSYEKL. Trimming took 5 bases from V and 1 from J; bases not matched to a gene: 6. The CDR3 DNA follows: TGCGCCAGCAGCGCGTCCGGGACAGGGAACACTGAAGCTTTCTTT. Its protein product is CASSASGTGNTEAFF.

This clone was observed once. This chain connects TRBV7-9 to TRBJ1-2; 7 nucleotides match TRBD1. This CDR3 is 14 amino acids long. With 2 bases clipped from V and 0 bases from J, the junction kept 0 bases outside the gene matches. The germline gives CDR1 SEHNR, CDR2 FQNEAQ (reference sequence). In DNA form, the CDR3 reads TGTGCCAGCAGCTTAACAGGGGCTAACTATGGCTACACCTTC. It yields the protein CASSLTGANYGYTF.

V gene TRBV3-1 (or the pseudogene TRBV3-2) combines with J gene TRBJ2-7; TRBD1 matches 8 bases. This CDR3 contains 14 residues. Germline assignment: CDR1 LGHDT and CDR2 YNNKEL (reference sequence). V was pared by 2 bases and J by 3 bases, with 3 bases of the junction left unmatched. The CDR3 DNA reads TGTGCCAGCAGCCAACGGACAGGGTACTACGAGCAGTACTTC. It is translated as CASSQRTGYYEQYF.

V and J are TRBV3-1 (or the pseudogene TRBV3-2) and TRBJ1-4, with a weak D call TRBD1 (6 bases). The CDR3 contains 14 residues. The V and J ends lost 5 bases and 5 bases respectively, with 12 bases between them. CDR1 LGHDT and CDR2 YNNKEL come from the germline V gene (reference sequence). DNA for the CDR3: TGTGCCAGCAGCGTAGGACAGTTGAATGAAAAACTGTTTTTT. It yields the protein CASSVGQLNEKLFF.

The chain uses TRBV2 and TRBJ2-5, with 7 bases matching TRBD2. J gave up 5 bases and V 5 bases, and 5 bases lay outside the gene matches. Germline V gene data show CDR1 as SNHLY and CDR2 as FYNNEI. There are 13 residues in the CDR3. The CDR3 coding sequence is TGTGCCAGCAGTTCCCAGGGAGGGGAGACCCAGTACTTC. Its protein product is CASSSQGGETQYF. The variable domain in full, completed from reference TRBV2 and TRBJ2-5, reads EPEVTQTPSHQVTQMGQEVILRCVPISNHLYFYWYRQILGQKVEFLVSFYNNEISEKSEIFDDQFSVERPDGSNFTLKIRSTKLEDSAMYFCASSSQGGETQYFGPGTRLLVL.

This chain connects TRBV5-1 to TRBJ2-5; a possible D gene is TRBD2 (6 bases). The CDR3 spans 16 residues. The V gene's germline CDR1 is SGHRS and CDR2 YFSETQ. V was trimmed by 4 bases and J by 2 bases, leaving 18 bases between them. The CDR3 sequence: CASSQGGAGQQETQYF. The CDR3, as DNA: TGCGCCAGCAGCCAAGGAGGTGCGGGGCAGCAAGAGACCCAGTACTTC.

This clone was seen just once. V gene TRBV7-9 combines with J gene TRBJ1-5; D is unclear. This CDR3 contains 16 residues. With 7 bases removed from V and 1 base from J, the gap between germline ends came to 17 bases. Germline V CDR1 and CDR2: SEHNR, FQNEAQ (reference sequence). The CDR3 DNA follows: TGTGCCAGCATCCATTACAGTGGAGGAAGCAATCAGCCCCAGCATTTT. Encoded protein: CASIHYSGGSNQPQHF.

The rearrangement links TRBV6-5 to TRBJ1-1; D gene uncertain. CDR3 length: 14 amino acids. CDR1 MNHEY and CDR2 SVGAGI come from the germline V gene. Trimming took off 2 bases at V and 1 base at J, with 8 bases between the two ends. In DNA form, the CDR3 reads TGTGCCAGCAGTTACCACACAGCGAACACTGAAGCTTTCTTT. It codes for CASSYHTANTEAFF.

Remarks on this clone: A read error may produce the germline difference seen at one junction end. The CDR3 bases are TGTGCTAGCAGCTTATCGCTAGCGGCAGCCAATGAGCAGTTCTTC. Its translation: CASSLSLAAANEQFF. The genes are TRBV7-7 and TRBJ2-1, with 7 bases that match TRBD2. Germline assignment: CDR1 SSHAT and CDR2 FNYEAQ (reference sequence). This CDR3 region has 15 residues.

CDR3 residues: CASTEGGYSSYEQYF. CDR3 sequence (DNA): TGTGCCAGCACCGAGGGTGGTTATAGCTCCTACGAGCAGTACTTC. The V call is TRBV7-9, the J call TRBJ2-7, with D possibly being TRBD2 (5 bases). The germline V gene encodes CDR1 SEHNR and CDR2 FQNEAQ (reference sequence). Trimming cost V 7 bases and J 0 bases, with 16 bases left between them. The CDR3 totals 15 residues. Full variable domain (remainder filled in from reference TRBV7-9 and TRBJ2-7): DTGVSQNPRHKITKRGQNVTFRCDPISEHNRLYWYRQTLGQGPEFLTYFQNEAQLEKSRLLSDRFSAERPKGSFSTLEIQRTEQGDSAMYLCASTEGGYSSYEQYFGPGTRLTVT.

The chain links TRBV5-1 to TRBJ1-6; the D gene is possibly TRBD1 (6 bases). The CDR3 is 16 amino acids. CDR1 is SGHRS and CDR2 is YFSETQ in the germline V gene. V was clipped by 0 bases and J by 6 bases, with 13 bases between them. The CDR3 sequence: CASSLAPGEGNSPLHF. CDR3 DNA: TGCGCCAGCAGCTTGGCCCCAGGGGAGGGTAATTCACCCCTCCACTTT.